The TCR beta chain under discussion was sequenced for a study of cytomegalovirus exposure and HLA in healthy donors. CDR3 length: 15 amino acids. V gave up 5 bases and J gave up 4 bases; unmatched junction bases: 6. Germline loops: CDR1 MNHEY, CDR2 SVGAGI. Here immunoSEQ multiplex PCR was the method, and the copy in TCRdb shows in-frame clones only, minus some. The data show 110,000 or so clones, 86% seen once. Specimen: PBMCs. This TCR was sampled from a man between 18 and 35 years old in good health and CMV-seronegative. V is TRBV6-5 and J is TRBJ1-4; 8 nucleotides align to TRBD1. The CDR3 protein is CASSRGQGHNEKLFF. CDR3 coding DNA: TGTGCCAGCAGTCGCGGACAGGGCCATAATGAAAAACTGTTTTTT.